Listed below are T cell receptor beta chains from one sample, sequenced in a study of regulatory T cells in long-lasting Graves disease. One entry per CDR3 protein, called by TCRdb with MiXCR from the multiplex PCR reads. The table shows 650,000 to 700,000 distinct CDR3 sequences, with around 30% occurring only once. Sample: peripheral blood mononuclear cells (PBMCs), taken when the disease was refractory, from a patient treated with antithyroid drugs. These receptors all come from a female donor with Graves disease. Both conserved end residues are part of each CDR3. The D gene is left open where the match is weak. Size values are once, few and many counts, or a class for expanded clones, and some rows have none.

V,size,D,J,DNA,CDR3
TRBV7-9,-,TRBD1,TRBJ1-2,TGTGCCAGCAGCCTGGGACAGACCAGTGCGGGGTATGGCTACACCTTC,CASSLGQTSAGYGYTF
TRBV28,-,-,TRBJ2-2,TGTGCCAGCAGTTACTCTCCCTACACCGGGGAGCTGTTTTTT,CASSYSPYTGELFF
TRBV19,few,-,TRBJ1-2,TGTGCCAGTAGCCTGAAGAGGAGGTTGACTAACTATGGCTACACCTTC,CASSLKRRLTNYGYTF
TRBV12-3/TRBV12-4,-,-,TRBJ1-5,TGTGCCAGCAGTTTAGGACAGGCCCACTTCGAATATAGCAATCAGCCCCAGCATTTT,CASSLGQAHFEYSNQPQHF
TRBV28,many,-,TRBJ1-2,TGTGCCAGCAGCTTGGGGTGGGGCTATGGCTACACCTTC,CASSLGWGYGYTF
TRBV18,-,-,TRBJ2-7,TGTGCCAGCTCACCCCGGGAGCTGCTGGACGAGCAGTACTTC,CASSPRELLDEQYF
TRBV27,few,-,TRBJ1-1,TGTGCCAGCAGTTTATCGCCAGGGTTTTTTATTACTGAAGCTTTCTTT,CASSLSPGFFITEAFF
TRBV18,-,TRBD1,TRBJ2-7,TGTGCCAGCTCCCACCGGGACAGGGTTCACGAGCAGTACTTC,CASSHRDRVHEQYF
TRBV29-1,-,-,TRBJ1-1,TGCAGCGTTGTAGGCGCTGAAGCTTTCTTT,CSVVGAEAFF
TRBV28,-,-,TRBJ2-1,TGTGCCAGCAGTTCGGGGTCGCCGTTCGATGAGCAGTTCTTC,CASSSGSPFDEQFF
TRBV11-2,many,-,TRBJ2-7,TGTGCCAGCAGCCAGGGCGTGAATTACGAGCAGTACTTC,CASSQGVNYEQYF
TRBV7-9,-,-,TRBJ2-2,TGTGCCATCTCTTCTGGGGAGCTGTTTTTT,CAISSGELFF
TRBV29-1,-,-,TRBJ1-5,TGCAGCGCCCCGACTGAGCCCCAGCATTTT,CSAPTEPQHF
TRBV28,-,TRBD1,TRBJ1-3,TGTGCCAGCAGTTATAACAGGGGAGTACCTGGAAACACCATATATTTT,CASSYNRGVPGNTIYF
TRBV30,-,TRBD1,TRBJ1-4,TGTGCCTGGAGCGGGACAGGGGGCATTGAAAAACTGTTTTTT,CAWSGTGGIEKLFF
TRBV6-5,few,TRBD1,TRBJ1-1,TGTGCCAGCAGTTACTCAAGGGGGCACACTGAAGCTTTCTTT,CASSYSRGHTEAFF
TRBV27,once,-,TRBJ2-7,TGTGCCAGCAGTTTAGGGCACTGGAATAGGTACGAGCAGTACTTC,CASSLGHWNRYEQYF
TRBV11-2,few,-,TRBJ2-1,TGTGCCAGCAGCTTTTCCCCAGGGCTTGCCTACTACAATGAGCAGTTCTTC,CASSFSPGLAYYNEQFF
TRBV9,few,TRBD1,TRBJ2-5,TGTGCCAGCAGCGGGTCCGGGACAGGGAAAGAGACCCAGTACTTC,CASSGSGTGKETQYF
TRBV7-8,many,-,TRBJ1-4,TGTGCCAGCAGTTGGGACCGTCTTAATGAAAAACTGTTTTTT,CASSWDRLNEKLFF